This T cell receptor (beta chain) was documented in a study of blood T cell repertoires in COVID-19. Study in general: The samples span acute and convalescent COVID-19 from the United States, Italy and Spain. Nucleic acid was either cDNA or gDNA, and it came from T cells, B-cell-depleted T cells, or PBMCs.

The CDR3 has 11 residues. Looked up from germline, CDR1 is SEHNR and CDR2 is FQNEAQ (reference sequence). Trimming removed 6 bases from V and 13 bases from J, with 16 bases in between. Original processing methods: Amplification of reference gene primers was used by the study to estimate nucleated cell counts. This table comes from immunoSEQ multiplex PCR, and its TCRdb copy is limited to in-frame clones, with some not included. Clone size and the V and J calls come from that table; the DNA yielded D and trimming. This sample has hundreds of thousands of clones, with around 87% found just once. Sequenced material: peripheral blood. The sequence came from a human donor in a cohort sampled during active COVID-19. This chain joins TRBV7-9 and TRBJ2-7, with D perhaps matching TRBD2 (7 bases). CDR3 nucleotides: TGTGCCAGCAGGAGTGGGGAGGGGGTCTACTTC. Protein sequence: CASRSGEGVYF. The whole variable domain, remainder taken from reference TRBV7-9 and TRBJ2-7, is DTGVSQNPRHKITKRGQNVTFRCDPISEHNRLYWYRQTLGQGPEFLTYFQNEAQLEKSRLLSDRFSAERPKGSFSTLEIQRTEQGDSAMYLCASRSGEGVYFGPGTRLTVT.